The sequence of this TCR beta chain was determined in a study of human T cells and chemical hapten exposure. Noted time point: pre-sensitization, week 0. The treatment here: therapeutic diphenylcyclopropenone sensitization with weekly scalp DPC. Total RNA was extracted from unfractionated whole blood. At every patch-test visit, blood was drawn before the patch test was applied. General study points: After DPC sensitization, TCRs above 1 in 1000 frequency showed no change. Versus controls, expanded TCRs had significantly more large CDR3 similarity clusters.

Trimming stripped 5 bases from V and 4 bases from J, with 14 bases between. CDR3 length: 14 residues. The germline V gene has CDR1 SGHTA and CDR2 FQGNSA. This clonotype was seen ten or more times. The antigen is not known. TCRdb itself ran the RACE reads through MiXCR, one entry per CDR3 protein. The sample has roughly 56,000 distinct CDR3 sequences; approximately 9.6% are singletons. The sample here was whole blood, taken in connection with sensitization to the hapten diphenylcyclopropenone (DPC). The chain combines TRBV7-2 with TRBJ1-1; D gene unclear. The sequence came from a woman aged 25 to 45 with alopecia areata. Some clones in this sample may be carry-over from other donors' samples. CDR3 sequence (DNA): TGTGCCAGCAGCATACTCCCAACGGGCACTGAAGCTTTCTTT. Its protein product is CASSILPTGTEAFF.